This T cell receptor (beta chain) was sequenced during a study of blood T cell repertoires in COVID-19. Study background: Nucleic acid was either cDNA or gDNA, and it came from T cells, B-cell-depleted T cells, or PBMCs.

Assay: immunoSEQ multiplex PCR; the TCRdb copy retains only in-frame clones and omits some. The sample carries some 250,000 clones, roughly 88% recorded once. The CDR3 loop spans 15 amino acids. The V segment lost 5 bases and the J segment 4 bases; nucleotides outside the gene matches: 9. Germline lookup yields CDR1 SGHVS and CDR2 FQNEAQ. The chain is built from TRBV7-8 and TRBJ1-2; 8 nucleotides match TRBD1. Sequenced: peripheral blood. This TCR derives from a man in his thirties or forties who had recovered from COVID-19. This chain's CDR3 is CASSLGTGWIYGYTF. The CDR3 DNA reads as TGTGCCAGCAGCCTAGGGACAGGATGGATCTATGGCTACACCTTC.